The rows below give T cell receptor beta chains drawn from one sample of a study of blood T cell repertoires in COVID-19. Produced via immunoSEQ multiplex PCR; TCRdb's table is partial and in-frame only. The data hold approximately 190,000 clones, with around four fifths observed a single time. Input material: peripheral blood. Every receptor here comes from a woman aged 35 to 49 with acute or convalescent COVID-19. Each CDR3 is given with its conserved first and last residue. The D gene is left open where the match is weak. Size tells how often a clone was seen (once, few, many) or the class of an expanded clone, and some rows leave it out.

13	TRBV27	TRBJ1-5	.	.	CASSGGAYQPQHF	TGTGCCAGCAGTGGGGGGGCTTATCAGCCCCAGCATTTT
15	TRBV28	TRBJ1-3	.	.	CASSLFTGSGNTIYF	TGTGCCAGCAGTTTATTTACAGGGTCTGGAAACACCATATATTTT
16	TRBV9	TRBJ2-2	.	TRBD2	CASSPRGLASTGELFF	TGTGCCAGCAGCCCCCGTGGACTAGCCAGCACCGGGGAGCTGTTTTTT
13	TRBV5-4	TRBJ1-5	.	.	CASSRDINQPQHF	TGTGCCAGCAGTCGGGACATAAATCAGCCCCAGCATTTT
15	TRBV13	TRBJ2-1	.	.	CASRLGPSDYNEQFF	TGTGCCAGCAGGCTAGGGCCTAGCGACTACAATGAGCAGTTCTTC
14	TRBV3-1/TRBV3-2	TRBJ1-2	.	TRBD1	CASSHTGGNYGYTF	TGTGCCAGCAGTCATACAGGGGGTAACTATGGCTACACCTTC
12	TRBV3-1/TRBV3-2	TRBJ1-1	.	TRBD1	CAVSGGPLEAFF	TGTGCCGTATCAGGGGGCCCCTTAGAAGCTTTCTTT
14	TRBV19	TRBJ1-5	.	.	CASLNSKRDQPQHF	TGTGCCAGTTTGAATAGTAAGAGGGATCAGCCCCAGCATTTT
14	TRBV9	TRBJ1-1	.	TRBD1	CASSTRQGETEAFF	TGTGCCAGCAGCACGCGACAGGGAGAAACTGAAGCTTTCTTT
13	TRBV28	TRBJ1-2	.	.	CASSPGLNYGYTF	TGTGCCAGCAGTCCAGGGTTGAACTATGGCTACACCTTC
16	TRBV27	TRBJ1-4	.	.	CASSLGGVPTNEKLFF	TGTGCCAGCAGTTTGGGCGGGGTGCCAACTAATGAAAAACTGTTTTTT
13	TRBV6-1	TRBJ1-2	once	.	CASSEKAVESCNF	TGTGCCAGCAGTGAAAAGGCGGTTGAGAGTTGTAACTTC
17	TRBV2	TRBJ2-2	.	TRBD2	CASRGLTSGRSTGELFF	TGTGCCAGCAGGGGACTGACTAGCGGGAGAAGCACCGGGGAGCTGTTTTTT
14	TRBV4-1	TRBJ2-1	few	.	CASSQFTGLWEQFF	TGCGCCAGCAGCCAGTTTACAGGGTTATGGGAGCAGTTCTTC
15	TRBV5-8	TRBJ1-2	.	TRBD1	CASSLPQGAGYGYTF	TGTGCCAGCAGCTTGCCCCAGGGGGCTGGCTATGGCTACACCTTC
13	TRBV12-3/TRBV12-4	TRBJ1-5	few	.	CASSPNRDQPQHF	TGTGCCAGCAGCCCTAACAGGGATCAGCCCCAGCATTTT
12	TRBV9	TRBJ2-5	.	.	CASSVESGAQYF	TGTGCCAGCAGCGTAGAATCGGGGGCCCAGTACTTC
16	TRBV6-5	TRBJ2-3	.	TRBD2	CASSYGVAGAVDTQYF	TGTGCCAGCAGTTACGGGGTAGCGGGAGCTGTAGATACGCAGTATTTT
13	TRBV24-1	TRBJ1-2	.	.	CATSATGQYGYTF	TGTGCCACCAGCGCCACCGGACAGTATGGCTACACCTTC
14	TRBV24-1	TRBJ2-3	.	.	CATEVSGSTDTQYF	TGTGCCACCGAGGTTTCGGGGTCCACAGATACGCAGTATTTT
14	TRBV4-1	TRBJ2-2	.	TRBD1	CASKQGANTGELFF	TGCGCCAGCAAACAGGGGGCGAACACCGGGGAGCTGTTTTTT
15	TRBV4-1	TRBJ2-7	.	TRBD2	CASSQMTGGPPEQYF	TGCGCCAGCAGCCAGATGACGGGGGGGCCGCCCGAGCAGTACTTC
17	TRBV15	TRBJ1-1	few	TRBD1	CATSRILTGELNTEAFF	TGTGCCACCAGCAGGATATTGACAGGGGAGCTGAACACTGAAGCTTTCTTT
13	TRBV2	TRBJ2-7	many	TRBD1	CASSIGQGAEQYF	TGTGCCAGCAGTATTGGACAGGGGGCCGAGCAGTACTTC
15	TRBV14	TRBJ2-7	few	TRBD2	CASSHRAGTSYEQYF	TGTGCCAGCAGCCACCGAGCGGGAACGTCCTACGAGCAGTACTTC
13	TRBV6-4	TRBJ2-1	.	.	CASSKTGANEQFF	TGTGCCAGCAGCAAAACTGGAGCCAATGAGCAGTTCTTC
12	TRBV29-1	TRBJ1-1	.	.	CSDEQGGGKAFF	TGCAGCGACGAACAGGGTGGCGGAAAAGCTTTCTTT
12	TRBV6-2/TRBV6-3	TRBJ1-5	.	TRBD1	CASSSRDRPQHF	TGTGCCAGCAGTTCCAGGGACAGACCCCAGCATTTT
14	TRBV25-1	TRBJ2-3	medium-sized	TRBD2	CASSPGLESDTQYF	TGTGCCAGCAGCCCGGGACTAGAGTCAGATACGCAGTATTTT
12	TRBV7-9	TRBJ2-7	.	.	CASSLAYTLQYF	TGTGCCAGCAGCTTAGCTTATACATTGCAGTACTTC
15	TRBV5-1	TRBJ2-7	.	TRBD2	CASSPTSGDSYEQYF	TGCGCCAGCAGCCCGACTAGCGGGGACTCCTACGAGCAGTACTTC
16	TRBV27	TRBJ2-1	.	TRBD2	CASSLGLAWAYNEQFF	TGTGCCAGCAGTTTAGGACTAGCATGGGCCTACAATGAGCAGTTCTTC
15	TRBV2	TRBJ1-5	.	.	CASLGERYSGQPQHF	TGTGCCAGCCTTGGGGAGAGGTATTCGGGACAGCCCCAGCATTTT
15	TRBV6-5	TRBJ2-1	.	TRBD2	CASSYASGGDDEQFF	TGTGCCAGCAGTTACGCTAGCGGGGGGGACGATGAGCAGTTCTTC
14	TRBV3-1/TRBV3-2	TRBJ2-3	.	.	CASSQNALEDTQYF	TGTGCCAGCAGCCAAAACGCGTTAGAGGATACGCAGTATTTT
15	TRBV7-8	TRBJ2-1	.	.	CASISRPQVGNEQFF	TGTGCCAGCATCTCGCGCCCTCAGGTTGGGAATGAGCAGTTCTTC
12	TRBV11-2	TRBJ1-1	.	.	CASREGGLGAFF	TGTGCCAGCAGAGAAGGCGGTTTGGGAGCTTTCTTT
17	TRBV18	TRBJ2-1	few	TRBD2	CASSIVAGAQVNNEQFF	TGTGCCAGCTCGATTGTAGCGGGAGCGCAAGTAAACAATGAGCAGTTCTTC
15	TRBV2	TRBJ2-7	.	TRBD1	CASSEGQGTIYEQYF	TGTGCCAGCAGTGAAGGACAGGGGACCATATACGAGCAGTACTTC
14	TRBV3-1/TRBV3-2	TRBJ2-1	once	TRBD1	CASSPQDREDEQFF	TGTGCCAGCAGCCCTCAGGACAGGGAGGATGAGCAGTTCTTC
18	TRBV18	TRBJ2-1	.	TRBD2	CASSPRLAGTPVPNEQFF	TGTGCCAGCTCACCGAGATTAGCGGGAACCCCGGTCCCCAATGAGCAGTTCTTC
13	TRBV19	TRBJ1-4	few	TRBD1	CASSGQGHEKLFF	TGTGCCAGTTCGGGACAGGGACATGAAAAACTGTTTTTT
12	TRBV10-3	TRBJ2-7	.	.	CAISASPYEQYF	TGTGCCATCAGTGCCTCCCCCTACGAGCAGTACTTC
16	TRBV19	TRBJ2-1	.	TRBD2	CASIPSGIDPYNEQFF	TGTGCCAGTATACCTAGCGGGATCGATCCGTACAATGAGCAGTTCTTC
17	TRBV18	TRBJ1-4	.	.	CASSPNPPGATNEKLFF	TGTGCCAGCTCACCAAATCCCCCCGGAGCAACTAATGAAAAACTGTTTTTT
13	TRBV28	TRBJ1-2	.	.	CASSSTDNYGYTF	TGTGCCAGCAGTTCCACGGACAATTATGGCTACACCTTC
18	TRBV5-1	TRBJ1-6	.	TRBD1	CASSSTTGGSSYNSPLHF	TGCGCCAGCAGCTCGACAACAGGGGGGAGCTCCTATAATTCACCCCTCCACTTT